This T cell receptor beta chain derives from a study of blood T cell repertoires in COVID-19. Study-wide background: Some COVID-19 samples were acute and others convalescent; all came from the United States, Italy and Spain. T cells, B-cell-depleted T cells, or PBMCs provided the cDNA or gDNA that served as material.

In the authors' methods: Scientists estimated how many nucleated cells there were by amplifying reference gene primers. The method was immunoSEQ multiplex PCR; TCRdb's version includes in-frame clones alone and lacks a portion of them. D and trimming come from the DNA, and the V and J calls and clone size come from that table. The data contain a few hundred thousand clones, 90% of them singletons. Germline lookup yields CDR1 MNHEY and CDR2 SMNVEV (reference sequence). This CDR3 is built from 14 residues. V lost 2 bases, J lost 0 bases, and 1 base stayed unmatched. This chain uses TRBV27 with TRBJ2-7; 7 nucleotides agree with TRBD2. The source is a young woman with acute COVID-19. Sequencing was done on a sample of PBMCs or T cells enriched from blood (not recorded which). The DNA of the CDR3 is TGTGCCAGCAGTTTACGGGAGGTCTCCTACGAGCAGTACTTC. Translating it yields CASSLREVSYEQYF.